This T cell receptor beta chain was obtained from a study of neurological immune-mediated disorders. Findings of the study overall: No CDR3 amino acid sequences recurred among expanded clones across subjects, suggesting private repertoires in all groups.

TCRdb re-analysed the 5' RACE reads in MiXCR, keeping a single row per CDR3 protein. This table holds 55,000 to 80,000 distinct CDR3 sequences, roughly 13% found once. Time point: longitudinal time-point 1 (baseline). This clonotype was picked up many times. Antigen: not known. Germline V gene sequence: CDR1 DFQATT, CDR2 SNEGSKA (reference sequence). This CDR3 comprises 15 residues. Trimming took 0 bases from V and 3 from J, leaving 15 bases between them. This chain uses TRBV20-1 with TRBJ2-7, with D uncertain. This TCR derives from a female donor with HTLV-1-associated myelopathy (HAM/TSP). The material sequenced was PBMCs. CDR3 nucleotide sequence: TGCAGTGCTAGAGATCCTGGGAAAGGAGACTACGAGCAGTACTTC. The encoded protein is CSARDPGKGDYEQYF.